This T cell receptor beta chain was obtained from a study of T cells in Graves' hyperthyroidism and ophthalmopathy. Amplified TCR beta CDR3 regions derived from RNA transcripts. TCR CDR3 regions were first amplified by RT-PCR with HTBI primers. TCRdb processed the multiplex PCR reads anew with MiXCR; each CDR3 protein has one entry. The table shows 480,000 or so distinct CDR3 sequences, with approximately 48% occurring only once. V was clipped by 4 bases and J by 8 bases, with 18 bases between them. The germline V gene has CDR1 SGHNT and CDR2 YYREEE (reference sequence). The CDR3 is made up of 14 amino acids. The study left out patients who had uncontrolled infection, other autoimmune disease, pregnancy or lactation. Whole-study findings and limits: Within blood appeared most thyroid clonotypes that had expanded above 0.001. Model predictions of ophthalmopathy came a median 6.5 months before onset.

Note on this clonotype: The antigen remains unidentified. A much larger clone differs by one base, so this may be a read error.

The V call is TRBV5-4, the J call TRBJ1-2, with a tentative D call TRBD1 (6 bases). The clonotype comes from an adult woman with Graves' disease, either hyperthyroidism or ophthalmopathy (not recorded which). The sequenced material came from peripheral blood or thyroid tissue (not recorded which). CDR3: CASSIDRRRYGYTF. CDR3 nucleotides: TGTGCCAGCAGCATAGACAGGAGGCGATACGGCTACACCTTC.